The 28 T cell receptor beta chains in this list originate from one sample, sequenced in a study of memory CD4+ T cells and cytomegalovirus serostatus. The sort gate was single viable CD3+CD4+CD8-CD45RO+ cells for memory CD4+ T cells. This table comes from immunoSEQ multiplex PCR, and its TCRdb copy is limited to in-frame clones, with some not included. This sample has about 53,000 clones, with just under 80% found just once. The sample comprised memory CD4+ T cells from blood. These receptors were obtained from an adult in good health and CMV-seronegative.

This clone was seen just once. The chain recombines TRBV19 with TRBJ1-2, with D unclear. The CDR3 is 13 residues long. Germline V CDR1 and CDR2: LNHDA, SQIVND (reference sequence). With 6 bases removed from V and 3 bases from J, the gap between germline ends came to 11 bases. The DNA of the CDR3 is TGTGCCAGTAGCCATAGAGGTGACTATGGCTACACCTTC. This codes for CASSHRGDYGYTF.

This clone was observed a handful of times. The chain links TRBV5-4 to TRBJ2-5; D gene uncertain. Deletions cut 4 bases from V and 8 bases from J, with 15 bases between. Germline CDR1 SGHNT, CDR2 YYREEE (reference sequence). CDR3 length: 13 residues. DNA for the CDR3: TGTGCCAGCAGCCTCGACATAGTAGGTACCCAGTACTTC. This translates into CASSLDIVGTQYF.

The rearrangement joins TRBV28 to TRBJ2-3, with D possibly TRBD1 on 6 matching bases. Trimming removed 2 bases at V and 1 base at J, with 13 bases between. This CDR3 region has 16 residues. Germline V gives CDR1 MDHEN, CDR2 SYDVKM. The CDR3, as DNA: TGTGCCAGCAGTTTAGGACAGTCATGGGGCACAGATACGCAGTATTTT. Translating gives CASSLGQSWGTDTQYF.

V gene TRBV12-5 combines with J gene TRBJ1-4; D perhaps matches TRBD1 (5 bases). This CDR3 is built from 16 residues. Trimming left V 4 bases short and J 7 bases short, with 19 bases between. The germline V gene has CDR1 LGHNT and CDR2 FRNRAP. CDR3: CASGSPTGLGGEKLFF. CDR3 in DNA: TGTGCTAGTGGTTCACCAACCGGGCTGGGGGGTGAAAAACTGTTTTTT.

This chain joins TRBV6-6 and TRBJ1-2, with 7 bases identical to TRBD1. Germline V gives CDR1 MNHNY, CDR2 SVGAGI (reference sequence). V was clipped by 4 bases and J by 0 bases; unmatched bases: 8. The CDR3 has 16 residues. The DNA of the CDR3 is TGTGCCAGCAGTTCGGGACAGCTACTTACTAACTATGGCTACACCTTC. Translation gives CASSSGQLLTNYGYTF.

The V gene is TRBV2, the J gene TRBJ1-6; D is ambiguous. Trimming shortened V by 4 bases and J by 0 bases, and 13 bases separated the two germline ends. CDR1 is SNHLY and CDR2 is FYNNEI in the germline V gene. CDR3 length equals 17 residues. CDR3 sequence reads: CASSVGTDYSYNSPLHF. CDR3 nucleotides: TGTGCCAGCAGTGTAGGAACAGATTACTCCTATAATTCACCCCTCCACTTT.

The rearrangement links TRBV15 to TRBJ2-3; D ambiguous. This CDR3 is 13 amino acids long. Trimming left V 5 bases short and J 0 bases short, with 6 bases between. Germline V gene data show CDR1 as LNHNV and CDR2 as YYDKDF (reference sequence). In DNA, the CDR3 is TGTGCCACCAGCGCCGGGAGCACAGATACGCAGTATTTT. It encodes CATSAGSTDTQYF.

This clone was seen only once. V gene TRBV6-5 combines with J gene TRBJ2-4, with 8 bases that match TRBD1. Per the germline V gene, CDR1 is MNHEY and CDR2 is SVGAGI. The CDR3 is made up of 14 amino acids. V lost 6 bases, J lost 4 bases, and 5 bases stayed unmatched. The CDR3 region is CASSPGQGKNIQYF. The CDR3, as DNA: TGTGCCAGCAGCCCTGGACAGGGTAAAAACATTCAGTACTTC.

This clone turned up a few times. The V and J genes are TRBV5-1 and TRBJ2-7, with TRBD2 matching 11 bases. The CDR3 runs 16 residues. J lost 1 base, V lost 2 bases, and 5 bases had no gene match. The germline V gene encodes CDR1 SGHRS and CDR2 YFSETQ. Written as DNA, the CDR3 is TGCGCCAGCAGCTTCTCTAGCGGGGGGTTTTCCTACGAGCAGTACTTC. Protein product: CASSFSSGGFSYEQYF.

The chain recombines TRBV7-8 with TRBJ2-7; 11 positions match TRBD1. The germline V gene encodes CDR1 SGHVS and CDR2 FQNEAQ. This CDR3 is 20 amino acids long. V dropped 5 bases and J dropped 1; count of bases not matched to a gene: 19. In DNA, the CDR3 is TGTGCCAGCAGCCCGGGACAGGGGGTTGGGTGGGTCGGGGGATCCTACGAGCAGTACTTC. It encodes CASSPGQGVGWVGGSYEQYF.

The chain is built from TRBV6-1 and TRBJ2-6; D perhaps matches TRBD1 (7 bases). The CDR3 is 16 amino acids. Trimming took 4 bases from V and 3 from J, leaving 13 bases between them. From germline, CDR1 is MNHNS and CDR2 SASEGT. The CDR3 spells CASSGRGDFGANVLTF. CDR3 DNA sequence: TGTGCCAGCAGTGGCAGGGGGGATTTTGGGGCCAACGTCCTGACTTTC.

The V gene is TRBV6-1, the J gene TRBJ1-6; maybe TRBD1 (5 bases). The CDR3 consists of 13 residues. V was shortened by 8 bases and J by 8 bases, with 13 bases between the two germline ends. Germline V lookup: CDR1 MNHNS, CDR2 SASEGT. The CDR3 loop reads CASLRGVDSPLHF. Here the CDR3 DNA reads TGTGCCAGCCTGAGGGGTGTGGATTCACCCCTCCACTTT.

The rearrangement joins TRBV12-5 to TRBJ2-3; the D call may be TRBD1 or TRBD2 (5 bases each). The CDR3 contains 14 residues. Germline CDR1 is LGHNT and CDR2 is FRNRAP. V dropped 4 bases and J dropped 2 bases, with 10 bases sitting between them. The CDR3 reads CASGSPGPTDTQYF. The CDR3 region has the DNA TGTGCTAGTGGTTCGCCGGGACCCACAGATACGCAGTATTTT.

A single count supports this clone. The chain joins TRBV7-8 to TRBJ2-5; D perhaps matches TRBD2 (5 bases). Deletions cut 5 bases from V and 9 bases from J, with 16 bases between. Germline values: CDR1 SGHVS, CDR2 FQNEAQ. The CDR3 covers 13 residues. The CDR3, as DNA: TGTGCCAGCAGCCGAGACTCCACCGGGGCCCAGTACTTC. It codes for CASSRDSTGAQYF.

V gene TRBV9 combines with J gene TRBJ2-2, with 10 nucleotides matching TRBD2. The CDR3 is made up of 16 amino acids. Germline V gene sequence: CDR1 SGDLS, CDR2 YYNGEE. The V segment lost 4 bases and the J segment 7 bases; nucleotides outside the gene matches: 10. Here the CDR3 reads CASSPRGAGGIGELFF. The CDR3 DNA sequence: TGTGCCAGCAGCCCCCGGGGAGCGGGGGGGATCGGGGAGCTGTTTTTT.

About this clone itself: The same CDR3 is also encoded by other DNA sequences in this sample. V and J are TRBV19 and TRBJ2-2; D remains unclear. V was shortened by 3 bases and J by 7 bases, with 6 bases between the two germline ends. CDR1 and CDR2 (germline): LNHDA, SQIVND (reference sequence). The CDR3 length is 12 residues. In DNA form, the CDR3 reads TGTGCCAGTAGTATTAGGCACGGGGAGCTGTTTTTT. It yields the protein CASSIRHGELFF.

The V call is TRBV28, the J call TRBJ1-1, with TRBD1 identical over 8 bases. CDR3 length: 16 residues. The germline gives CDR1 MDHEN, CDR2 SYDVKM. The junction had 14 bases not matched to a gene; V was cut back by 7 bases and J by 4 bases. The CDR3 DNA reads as TGTGCCAGCATCGAGCCGAGAGCAGGGGGCCTCACTGAAGCTTTCTTT. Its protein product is CASIEPRAGGLTEAFF.

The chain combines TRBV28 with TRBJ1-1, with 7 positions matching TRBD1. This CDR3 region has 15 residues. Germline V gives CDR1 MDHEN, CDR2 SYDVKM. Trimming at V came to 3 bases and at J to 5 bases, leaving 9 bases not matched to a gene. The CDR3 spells CASSFTRGRGTEAFF. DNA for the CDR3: TGTGCCAGCAGTTTTACGAGGGGGCGGGGGACTGAAGCTTTCTTT.

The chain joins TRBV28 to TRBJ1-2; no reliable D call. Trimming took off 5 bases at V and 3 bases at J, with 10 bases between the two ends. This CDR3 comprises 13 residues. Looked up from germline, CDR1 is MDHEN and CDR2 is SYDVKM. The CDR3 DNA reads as TGTGCCAGCAGTATCCCCACCCACTATGGCTACACCTTC. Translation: CASSIPTHYGYTF.

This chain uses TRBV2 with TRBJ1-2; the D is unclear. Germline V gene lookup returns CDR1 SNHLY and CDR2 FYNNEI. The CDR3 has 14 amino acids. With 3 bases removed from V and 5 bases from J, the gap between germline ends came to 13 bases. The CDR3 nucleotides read TGTGCCAGCAGTGAGTCAAGTCAGGCTTATGGCTACACCTTC. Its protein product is CASSESSQAYGYTF. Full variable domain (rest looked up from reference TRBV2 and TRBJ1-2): EPEVTQTPSHQVTQMGQEVILRCVPISNHLYFYWYRQILGQKVEFLVSFYNNEISEKSEIFDDQFSVERPDGSNFTLKIRSTKLEDSAMYFCASSESSQAYGYTFGSGTRLTVV.

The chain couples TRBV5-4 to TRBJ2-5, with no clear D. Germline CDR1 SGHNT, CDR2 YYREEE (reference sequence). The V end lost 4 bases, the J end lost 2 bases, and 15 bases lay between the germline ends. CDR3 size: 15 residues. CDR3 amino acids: CASSRTRTQQETQYF. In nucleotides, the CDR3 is TGTGCCAGCAGCAGGACCAGAACTCAACAAGAGACCCAGTACTTC.

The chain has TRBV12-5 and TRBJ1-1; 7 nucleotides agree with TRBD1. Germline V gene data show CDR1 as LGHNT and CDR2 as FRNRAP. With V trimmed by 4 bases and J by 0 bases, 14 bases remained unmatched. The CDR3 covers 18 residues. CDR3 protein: CASGSIQGNIGVNTEAFF. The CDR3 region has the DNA TGTGCTAGTGGTTCGATACAGGGGAATATAGGGGTGAACACTGAAGCTTTCTTT.

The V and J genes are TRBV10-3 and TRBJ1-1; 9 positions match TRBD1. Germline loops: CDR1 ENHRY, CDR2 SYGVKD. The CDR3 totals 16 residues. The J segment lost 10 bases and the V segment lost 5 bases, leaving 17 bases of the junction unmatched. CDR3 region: CAISQIPQGASLGAFF. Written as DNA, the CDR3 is TGTGCCATCAGTCAAATCCCACAGGGGGCGTCTTTGGGAGCTTTCTTT.

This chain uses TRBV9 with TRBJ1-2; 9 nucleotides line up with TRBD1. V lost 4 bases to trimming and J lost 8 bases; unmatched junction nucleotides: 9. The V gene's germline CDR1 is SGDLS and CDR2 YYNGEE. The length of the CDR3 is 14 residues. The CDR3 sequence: CASSLGTGLGGYTF. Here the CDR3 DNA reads TGTGCCAGCAGCCTAGGGACAGGGCTTGGAGGCTACACCTTC.

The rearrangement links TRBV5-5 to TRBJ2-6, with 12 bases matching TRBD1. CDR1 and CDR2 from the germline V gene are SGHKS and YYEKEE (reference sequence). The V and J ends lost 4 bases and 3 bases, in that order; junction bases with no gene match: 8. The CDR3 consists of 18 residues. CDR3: CASSVNRDRGHGANVLTF. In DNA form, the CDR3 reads TGTGCCAGCAGCGTAAACCGGGACAGGGGGCATGGGGCCAACGTCCTGACTTTC.

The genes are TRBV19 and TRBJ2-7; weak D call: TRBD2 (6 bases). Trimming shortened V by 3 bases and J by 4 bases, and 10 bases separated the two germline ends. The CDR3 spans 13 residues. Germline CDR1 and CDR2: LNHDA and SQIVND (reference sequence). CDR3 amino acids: CASSIPGGYEQYF. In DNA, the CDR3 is TGTGCCAGTAGTATCCCCGGAGGGTACGAGCAGTACTTC. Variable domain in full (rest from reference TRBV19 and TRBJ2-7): DGGITQSPKYLFRKEGQNVTLSCEQNLNHDAMYWYRQDPGQGLRLIYYSQIVNDFQKGDIAEGYSVSREKKESFPLTVTSAQKNPTAFYLCASSIPGGYEQYFGPGTRLTVT.

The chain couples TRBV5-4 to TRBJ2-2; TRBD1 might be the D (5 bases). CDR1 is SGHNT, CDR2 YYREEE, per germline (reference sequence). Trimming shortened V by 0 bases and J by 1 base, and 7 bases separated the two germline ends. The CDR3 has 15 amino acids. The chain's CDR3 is CASSLAQGNTGELFF. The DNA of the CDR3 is TGTGCCAGCAGCTTGGCCCAGGGGAACACCGGGGAGCTGTTTTTT. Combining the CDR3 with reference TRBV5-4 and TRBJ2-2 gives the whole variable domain ETGVTQSPTHLIKTRGQQVTLRCSSQSGHNTVSWYQQALGQGPQFIFQYYREEENGRGNFPPRFSGLQFPNYSSELNVNALELDDSALYLCASSLAQGNTGELFFGEGSRLTVL.

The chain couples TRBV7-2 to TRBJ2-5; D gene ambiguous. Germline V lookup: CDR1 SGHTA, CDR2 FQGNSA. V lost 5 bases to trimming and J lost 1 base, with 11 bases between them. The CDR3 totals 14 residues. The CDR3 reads CASSLPGSQETQYF. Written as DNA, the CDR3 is TGTGCCAGCAGCCTCCCCGGCAGCCAAGAGACCCAGTACTTC. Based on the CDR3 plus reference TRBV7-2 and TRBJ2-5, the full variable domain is GAGVSQSPSNKVTEKGKDVELRCDPISGHTALYWYRQSLGQGLEFLIYFQGNSAPDKSGLPSDRFSAERTGGSVSTLTIQRTQQEDSAVYLCASSLPGSQETQYFGPGTRLLVL.